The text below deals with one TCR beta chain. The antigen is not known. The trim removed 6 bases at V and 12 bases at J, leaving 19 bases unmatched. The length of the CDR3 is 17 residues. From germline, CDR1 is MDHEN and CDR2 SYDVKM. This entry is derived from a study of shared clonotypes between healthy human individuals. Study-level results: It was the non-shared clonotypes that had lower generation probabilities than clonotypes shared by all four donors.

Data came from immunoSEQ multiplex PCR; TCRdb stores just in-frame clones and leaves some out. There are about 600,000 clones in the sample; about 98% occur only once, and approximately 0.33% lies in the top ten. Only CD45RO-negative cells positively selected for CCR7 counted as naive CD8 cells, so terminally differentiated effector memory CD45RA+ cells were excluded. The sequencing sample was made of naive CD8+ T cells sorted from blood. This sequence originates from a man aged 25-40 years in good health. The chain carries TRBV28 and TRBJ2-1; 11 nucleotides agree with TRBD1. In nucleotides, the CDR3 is TGTGCCAGCAGCTCCGGGACAGGGGGGGTCTCCAGGGATGGGCAGTTCTTC. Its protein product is CASSSGTGGVSRDGQFF.